A selection of T cell receptor beta chains follows, all from one sample in a study of cytomegalovirus exposure and HLA in healthy donors. Generated by immunoSEQ multiplex PCR, the TCRdb table keeps only in-frame clones and is missing some. The data contain more than 95,000 clones, around 77% of them singletons. What was sequenced was PBMCs. The receptors stem from a woman aged 40 to 50 in good health and CMV-seropositive. The CDR3 runs from the conserved cysteine through the conserved F or W. Fields, in order: CDR3 DNA, CDR3 protein, D gene, V gene, clone size, J gene. A D gene is named only where the DNA matches it firmly. Size values are once, few and many counts, or a class for expanded clones, and some rows have none.

cdr3_nt: TGTGCCAGCAGAGCTGGGACAGATCTGGCCAACGTCCTGACTTTC
cdr3_aa: CASRAGTDLANVLTF
d_call: TRBD1
v_call: TRBV27
clone_size: .
j_call: TRBJ2-6

cdr3_nt: TGTGCCAGCAGTTTAAGGGACAGCTATGGCTACACCTTC
cdr3_aa: CASSLRDSYGYTF
d_call: TRBD1
v_call: TRBV28
clone_size: .
j_call: TRBJ1-2

cdr3_nt: TGTGCCAGCAGCCCTCAGGTTAGCGGACAAGAGACCCAGTACTTC
cdr3_aa: CASSPQVSGQETQYF
d_call: .
v_call: TRBV7-2
clone_size: .
j_call: TRBJ2-5

cdr3_nt: TGTGCCAGCAGCGATCAGGGGTTTGGGGCTTTCTTT
cdr3_aa: CASSDQGFGAFF
d_call: .
v_call: TRBV2
clone_size: .
j_call: TRBJ1-1

cdr3_nt: TGTGCCAGCAGTTCCGGGACTAGCGGGGGGAGCACAGATACGCAGTATTTT
cdr3_aa: CASSSGTSGGSTDTQYF
d_call: TRBD2
v_call: TRBV11-2
clone_size: .
j_call: TRBJ2-3

cdr3_nt: TGCGCCAGCAGCACTGGGACAAATAGCAATCAGCCCCAGCATTTT
cdr3_aa: CASSTGTNSNQPQHF
d_call: .
v_call: TRBV5-1
clone_size: .
j_call: TRBJ1-5

cdr3_nt: TGTGCCAGCAGCTCGGGCTCTGGGGCCAACGTCCTGACTTTC
cdr3_aa: CASSSGSGANVLTF
d_call: .
v_call: TRBV14
clone_size: .
j_call: TRBJ2-6

cdr3_nt: TGTGCCAGCAGCTTAGATAGCGGGAGAGGGAAGACCCAGTACTTC
cdr3_aa: CASSLDSGRGKTQYF
d_call: TRBD2
v_call: TRBV7-6
clone_size: .
j_call: TRBJ2-5

cdr3_nt: TGTGCCAGCAGGGAACGGGGACATACTAGCACAGATACGCAGTATTTT
cdr3_aa: CASRERGHTSTDTQYF
d_call: .
v_call: TRBV27
clone_size: .
j_call: TRBJ2-3

cdr3_nt: TGTGCCTGGAGCCGAACAGGGGTGGGCGAGCAGTACTTC
cdr3_aa: CAWSRTGVGEQYF
d_call: TRBD1
v_call: TRBV30
clone_size: .
j_call: TRBJ2-7

cdr3_nt: TGTGCCAGCAGTAGGGGGACAGGGAACACTGAAGCTTTCTTT
cdr3_aa: CASSRGTGNTEAFF
d_call: TRBD1
v_call: TRBV2
clone_size: once
j_call: TRBJ1-1

cdr3_nt: TGCAGCGTTGTCCTCAGGGGAAGATACTACGAGCAGTACTTC
cdr3_aa: CSVVLRGRYYEQYF
d_call: .
v_call: TRBV29-1
clone_size: .
j_call: TRBJ2-7

cdr3_nt: TGTGCCAGTACCACGTTGGGACAGGGAATAAATGAGCAGTTCTTC
cdr3_aa: CASTTLGQGINEQFF
d_call: TRBD1
v_call: TRBV19
clone_size: .
j_call: TRBJ2-1

cdr3_nt: TGTGCCAGCAGCTCCGGAACCTCCAGGGTATTCACAGATACGCAGTATTTT
cdr3_aa: CASSSGTSRVFTDTQYF
d_call: .
v_call: TRBV11-3
clone_size: .
j_call: TRBJ2-3

cdr3_nt: TGTGCCTGGAGTGTAATGGGGGGCTCTGGAAACACCATATATTTT
cdr3_aa: CAWSVMGGSGNTIYF
d_call: .
v_call: TRBV30
clone_size: .
j_call: TRBJ1-3

cdr3_nt: TGTTCCAGCAGCACCCGGACAGGGGGCGCGAGGGCTGAAGCTTTCTTT
cdr3_aa: CSSSTRTGGARAEAFF
d_call: TRBD1
v_call: TRBV7-9
clone_size: .
j_call: TRBJ1-1

cdr3_nt: TGTGCCAGCAGCCTCACGCGGGCAGGCACAGATACGCAGTATTTT
cdr3_aa: CASSLTRAGTDTQYF
d_call: .
v_call: TRBV7-2
clone_size: .
j_call: TRBJ2-3

cdr3_nt: TGTGCCAGCATTGGACTAGCGGGAGGGGACACCGGGGAGCTGTTTTTT
cdr3_aa: CASIGLAGGDTGELFF
d_call: TRBD2
v_call: TRBV2
clone_size: few
j_call: TRBJ2-2

cdr3_nt: TGTGCCAGCAGTGAAGGACTAATGCAGTACTTC
cdr3_aa: CASSEGLMQYF
d_call: .
v_call: TRBV2
clone_size: .
j_call: TRBJ2-4

cdr3_nt: TGTGCCAGCAGTGAGGGTGCTAGCGGGAGGTGGGGCACCGGGGAGCTGTTTTTT
cdr3_aa: CASSEGASGRWGTGELFF
d_call: TRBD2
v_call: TRBV2
clone_size: .
j_call: TRBJ2-2

cdr3_nt: TGTGCCAGCAGTGAACAGGGACAGGGGGTTTCCGAGCAGTACTTC
cdr3_aa: CASSEQGQGVSEQYF
d_call: TRBD1
v_call: TRBV2
clone_size: .
j_call: TRBJ2-7

cdr3_nt: TGTGCCAGCAGCGTAGATCAAGCGGGAGTCCACGAGCAGTACTTC
cdr3_aa: CASSVDQAGVHEQYF
d_call: TRBD2
v_call: TRBV9
clone_size: .
j_call: TRBJ2-7

cdr3_nt: TGTGCCAGCAGTTACGACAGGGTAGGTCAGCCCCAGCATTTT
cdr3_aa: CASSYDRVGQPQHF
d_call: TRBD1
v_call: TRBV6-6
clone_size: .
j_call: TRBJ1-5

cdr3_nt: TGTGCCAGTAGTGCTGGGACTAGCGGGCGCCATACGCAGTATTTT
cdr3_aa: CASSAGTSGRHTQYF
d_call: TRBD2
v_call: TRBV19
clone_size: once
j_call: TRBJ2-3

cdr3_nt: TGTGCCAGCAGCGCTACAGAGACCCAGTACTTC
cdr3_aa: CASSATETQYF
d_call: .
v_call: TRBV7-8
clone_size: once
j_call: TRBJ2-5

cdr3_nt: TGCGCCAGCAAAAGGGAGAGCAATCAGCCCCAGCATTTT
cdr3_aa: CASKRESNQPQHF
d_call: .
v_call: TRBV5-1
clone_size: .
j_call: TRBJ1-5

cdr3_nt: TGTGCCAGCAGTGAAGAGCGGGACTCCTACAATGAGCAGTTCTTC
cdr3_aa: CASSEERDSYNEQFF
d_call: TRBD2
v_call: TRBV6-1
clone_size: .
j_call: TRBJ2-1

cdr3_nt: TGTGCCAGCAGCCCTACCCCAACGGCTAGCGGGAGGGAATCGCAGTATTTT
cdr3_aa: CASSPTPTASGRESQYF
d_call: TRBD2
v_call: TRBV13
clone_size: once
j_call: TRBJ2-3

cdr3_nt: TGTGCCAGCAGCGCTGGTGCAGGGTGGACTGAAGCTTTCTTT
cdr3_aa: CASSAGAGWTEAFF
d_call: .
v_call: TRBV7-6
clone_size: .
j_call: TRBJ1-1

cdr3_nt: TGTGCCAGCAGCTTCGGGACTAGCGGGAGGGCCAAATACGAGCAGTACTTC
cdr3_aa: CASSFGTSGRAKYEQYF
d_call: TRBD2
v_call: TRBV5-4
clone_size: few
j_call: TRBJ2-7

cdr3_nt: TGTGCCAGCGTGGGGGGGGACAGGGGGGATCCTAACTATGGCTACACCTTC
cdr3_aa: CASVGGDRGDPNYGYTF
d_call: TRBD1
v_call: TRBV27
clone_size: few
j_call: TRBJ1-2

cdr3_nt: TGCAGCGTTGGGACTAGCGTCCCGGCTGAGCAGTACTTC
cdr3_aa: CSVGTSVPAEQYF
d_call: TRBD2
v_call: TRBV29-1
clone_size: .
j_call: TRBJ2-7

cdr3_nt: TGTGCCAGCAGCTTGTCACCTGCGGGAGGGATCACCGGGGAGCTGTTTTTT
cdr3_aa: CASSLSPAGGITGELFF
d_call: TRBD2
v_call: TRBV5-4
clone_size: few
j_call: TRBJ2-2

cdr3_nt: TGTGCCAGCAGCCCGCGAGGGAGATGGAGCAATGAGCAGTTCTTC
cdr3_aa: CASSPRGRWSNEQFF
d_call: .
v_call: TRBV11-2
clone_size: .
j_call: TRBJ2-1

cdr3_nt: TGTGCCAGCAGTTTTGGACTTAACACCGGGGAGCTGTTTTTT
cdr3_aa: CASSFGLNTGELFF
d_call: .
v_call: TRBV6-5
clone_size: .
j_call: TRBJ2-2

cdr3_nt: TGTGCCAGCAGTTTAGGACAGGGGGCGTACACTGAAGCTTTCTTT
cdr3_aa: CASSLGQGAYTEAFF
d_call: TRBD1
v_call: TRBV6-1
clone_size: once
j_call: TRBJ1-1

cdr3_nt: TGTGCCAGCAGCCCACTGATGGAAGCGGGGACCCCAGATACGCAGTATTTT
cdr3_aa: CASSPLMEAGTPDTQYF
d_call: TRBD2
v_call: TRBV13
clone_size: once
j_call: TRBJ2-3

cdr3_nt: TGCGCCAGCATGGCAGGGGCCTATAGCTCCTACGAGCAGTACTTC
cdr3_aa: CASMAGAYSSYEQYF
d_call: .
v_call: TRBV5-1
clone_size: once
j_call: TRBJ2-7

cdr3_nt: TGTGCCAGCAGTTCCTCCGGGACAGGGGGCGGTGAGCAGTTCTTC
cdr3_aa: CASSSSGTGGGEQFF
d_call: TRBD1
v_call: TRBV28
clone_size: .
j_call: TRBJ2-1

cdr3_nt: TGTGCCAGCAGCTTGGCCAGGGCTGAAGCTTTCTTT
cdr3_aa: CASSLARAEAFF
d_call: .
v_call: TRBV5-6
clone_size: .
j_call: TRBJ1-1

cdr3_nt: TGTGCCAGCTCACAGACAGGGGGCCAGCCCCAGCATTTT
cdr3_aa: CASSQTGGQPQHF
d_call: TRBD1
v_call: TRBV18
clone_size: .
j_call: TRBJ1-5

cdr3_nt: TGTGCCAGCAGCTATAGCGGGGTGAACACCGGGGAGCTGTTTTTT
cdr3_aa: CASSYSGVNTGELFF
d_call: TRBD2
v_call: TRBV9
clone_size: .
j_call: TRBJ2-2

cdr3_nt: TGCGCCAGCAGCTTCGGGGACAGGACTCTTAACTATGGCTACACCTTC
cdr3_aa: CASSFGDRTLNYGYTF
d_call: TRBD1
v_call: TRBV5-1
clone_size: .
j_call: TRBJ1-2

cdr3_nt: TGTGCCAGCAGTGACGGGACAGGGGTGGAAAAACTGTTTTTT
cdr3_aa: CASSDGTGVEKLFF
d_call: TRBD1
v_call: TRBV9
clone_size: few
j_call: TRBJ1-4

cdr3_nt: TGTGCCTGGACCCAGGGTTTGTATTATGGCTACACCTTC
cdr3_aa: CAWTQGLYYGYTF
d_call: .
v_call: TRBV30
clone_size: few
j_call: TRBJ1-2

cdr3_nt: TGTGCTAGTAGAAATACGGGGGTGGGTGAGCAGTTCTTC
cdr3_aa: CASRNTGVGEQFF
d_call: .
v_call: TRBV12-5
clone_size: .
j_call: TRBJ2-1

cdr3_nt: TGTGCCAGCAGTGCCCTTAGTGCGGGAGTAACCTACAATGAGCAGTTCTTC
cdr3_aa: CASSALSAGVTYNEQFF
d_call: TRBD2
v_call: TRBV6-1
clone_size: .
j_call: TRBJ2-1

cdr3_nt: TGTGCCAGCAGTAGGGCGGGAGGAATAAATGAGCAGTTCTTC
cdr3_aa: CASSRAGGINEQFF
d_call: TRBD2
v_call: TRBV28
clone_size: .
j_call: TRBJ2-1

cdr3_nt: TGCGCCAGCAGCCCCGGACAGGTATTAGCAGATACGCAGTATTTT
cdr3_aa: CASSPGQVLADTQYF
d_call: TRBD1
v_call: TRBV5-1
clone_size: .
j_call: TRBJ2-3

cdr3_nt: TGTGCCAGCAGTGAACAGCTAGCGCTCTCCTACGAGCAGTACTTC
cdr3_aa: CASSEQLALSYEQYF
d_call: .
v_call: TRBV6-1
clone_size: .
j_call: TRBJ2-7

cdr3_nt: TGCGCCAGCAGCTTGGCGGACAGGGAGGCAGAGACCCAGTACTTC
cdr3_aa: CASSLADREAETQYF
d_call: TRBD1
v_call: TRBV5-1
clone_size: .
j_call: TRBJ2-5

cdr3_nt: TGTGCCAGCAGGCAGGGGAGCTCCTACAATGAGCAGTTCTTC
cdr3_aa: CASRQGSSYNEQFF
d_call: .
v_call: TRBV2
clone_size: .
j_call: TRBJ2-1

cdr3_nt: TGCGCCAGCAGCTTGACTAGCGGGACTGAGACCCAGTACTTC
cdr3_aa: CASSLTSGTETQYF
d_call: TRBD2
v_call: TRBV5-1
clone_size: .
j_call: TRBJ2-5

cdr3_nt: TGTGCCATCAGTGATCCCGGGACAGGGGTGTACACCGGGGAGCTGTTTTTT
cdr3_aa: CAISDPGTGVYTGELFF
d_call: TRBD1
v_call: TRBV10-3
clone_size: .
j_call: TRBJ2-2

cdr3_nt: TGTGCCAGCTCAGTGAATAGAGTGGGCACAGATACGCAGTATTTT
cdr3_aa: CASSVNRVGTDTQYF
d_call: .
v_call: TRBV18
clone_size: .
j_call: TRBJ2-3

cdr3_nt: TGCGCCAGCAGCTTGCTCCCCCGACAGTCCATGAACACTGAAGCTTTCTTT
cdr3_aa: CASSLLPRQSMNTEAFF
d_call: .
v_call: TRBV5-1
clone_size: .
j_call: TRBJ1-1

cdr3_nt: TGCAGTGCTAGAGATCAGGGAGAAGCTTTCTTT
cdr3_aa: CSARDQGEAFF
d_call: .
v_call: TRBV20-1
clone_size: .
j_call: TRBJ1-1

cdr3_nt: TGTGCCAGTAGTAAACAGCTCAATCAGCCCCAGCATTTT
cdr3_aa: CASSKQLNQPQHF
d_call: .
v_call: TRBV19
clone_size: .
j_call: TRBJ1-5

cdr3_nt: TGTGCCAGCTCAAGAAGTGCGAATAGCAATCAGCCCCAGCATTTT
cdr3_aa: CASSRSANSNQPQHF
d_call: .
v_call: TRBV18
clone_size: .
j_call: TRBJ1-5

cdr3_nt: TGTGCCAGCAGTCATAGGGGTGAAGCTTTCTTT
cdr3_aa: CASSHRGEAFF
d_call: .
v_call: TRBV6-6
clone_size: .
j_call: TRBJ1-1